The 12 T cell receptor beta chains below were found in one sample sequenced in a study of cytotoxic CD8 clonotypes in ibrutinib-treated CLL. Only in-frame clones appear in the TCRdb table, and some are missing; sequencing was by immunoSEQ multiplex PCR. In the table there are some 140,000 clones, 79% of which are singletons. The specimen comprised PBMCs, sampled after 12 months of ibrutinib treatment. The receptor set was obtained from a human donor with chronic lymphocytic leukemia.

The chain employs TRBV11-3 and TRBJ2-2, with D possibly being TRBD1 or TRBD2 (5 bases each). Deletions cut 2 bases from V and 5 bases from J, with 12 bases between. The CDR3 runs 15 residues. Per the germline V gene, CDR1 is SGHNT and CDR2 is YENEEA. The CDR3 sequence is CASSLSGRRTGELFF. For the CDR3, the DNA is TGTGCCAGCAGCTTATCGGGGCGCCGGACCGGGGAGCTGTTTTTT.

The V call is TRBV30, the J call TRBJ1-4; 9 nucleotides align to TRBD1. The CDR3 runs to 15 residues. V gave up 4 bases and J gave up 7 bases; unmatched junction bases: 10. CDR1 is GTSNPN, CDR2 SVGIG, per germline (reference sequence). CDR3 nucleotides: TGTGCCTGGACCCCCTCCGGGACAGGGATTGAAAAACTGTTTTTT. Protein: CAWTPSGTGIEKLFF.

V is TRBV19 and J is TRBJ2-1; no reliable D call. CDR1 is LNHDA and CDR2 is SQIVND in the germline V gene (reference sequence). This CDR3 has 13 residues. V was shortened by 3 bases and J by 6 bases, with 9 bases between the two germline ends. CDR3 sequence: CASSISKGNEQFF. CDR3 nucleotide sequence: TGTGCCAGTAGTATTTCCAAGGGCAATGAGCAGTTCTTC. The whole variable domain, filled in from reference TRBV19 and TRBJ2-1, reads DGGITQSPKYLFRKEGQNVTLSCEQNLNHDAMYWYRQDPGQGLRLIYYSQIVNDFQKGDIAEGYSVSREKKESFPLTVTSAQKNPTAFYLCASSISKGNEQFFGPGTRLTVL.

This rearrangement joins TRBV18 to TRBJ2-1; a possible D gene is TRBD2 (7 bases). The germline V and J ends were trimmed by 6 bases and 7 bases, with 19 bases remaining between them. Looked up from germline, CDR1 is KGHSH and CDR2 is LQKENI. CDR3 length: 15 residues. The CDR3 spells CASSPRVGGPNEQFF. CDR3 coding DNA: TGTGCCAGCTCCCCCCGGGTGGGGGGGCCTAATGAGCAGTTCTTC.

The CDR3 bases are TGTGCAAGTCGCTTAATTAATGTAGATACGCAGTATTTT. As protein: CASRLINVDTQYF. V gene TRBV12-2 combines with J gene TRBJ2-3; no check of the table's D call, TRBD2, against the DNA was made. TRBV12-2 is shown as a pseudogene. This CDR3 comprises 13 residues.

The CDR3 protein is CASSLGRDRVTDTQYF. In DNA form, the CDR3 reads TGTGCCAGCAGCTTAGGTCGGGACCGCGTCACAGATACGCAGTATTTT. V and J are TRBV7-2 and TRBJ2-3; tentatively, D is TRBD1 or TRBD2 (5 bases each). The V and J ends lost 1 base and 2 bases respectively, with 13 bases between them. The CDR3 has 16 residues. CDR1 is SGHTA and CDR2 is FQGNSA in the germline V gene. Together with reference TRBV7-2 and TRBJ2-3, the CDR3 gives the full variable domain: GAGVSQSPSNKVTEKGKDVELRCDPISGHTALYWYRQSLGQGLEFLIYFQGNSAPDKSGLPSDRFSAERTGGSVSTLTIQRTQQEDSAVYLCASSLGRDRVTDTQYFGPGTRLTVL.

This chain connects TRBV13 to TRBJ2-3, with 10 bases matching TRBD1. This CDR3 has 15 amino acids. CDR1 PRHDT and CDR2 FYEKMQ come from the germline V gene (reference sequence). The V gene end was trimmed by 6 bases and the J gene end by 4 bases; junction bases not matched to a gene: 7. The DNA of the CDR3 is TGTGCCAGCAGTCACCGGGACAGGGGTGCAGATACGCAGTATTTT. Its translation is CASSHRDRGADTQYF.

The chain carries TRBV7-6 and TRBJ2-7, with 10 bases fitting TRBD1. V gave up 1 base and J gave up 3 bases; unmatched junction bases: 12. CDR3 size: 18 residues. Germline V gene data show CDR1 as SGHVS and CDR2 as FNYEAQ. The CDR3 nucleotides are TGTGCCAGCAGCTTAGGACCTACGGGACAGGGGACCTACTACGAGCAGTACTTC. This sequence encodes CASSLGPTGQGTYYEQYF.

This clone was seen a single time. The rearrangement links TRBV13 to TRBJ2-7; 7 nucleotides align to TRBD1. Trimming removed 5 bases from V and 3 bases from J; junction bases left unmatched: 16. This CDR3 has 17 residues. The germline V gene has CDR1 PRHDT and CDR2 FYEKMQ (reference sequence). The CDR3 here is CASSAEDSGGPDYEQYF. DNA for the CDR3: TGTGCCAGCAGCGCCGAGGATTCAGGGGGTCCTGACTACGAGCAGTACTTC.

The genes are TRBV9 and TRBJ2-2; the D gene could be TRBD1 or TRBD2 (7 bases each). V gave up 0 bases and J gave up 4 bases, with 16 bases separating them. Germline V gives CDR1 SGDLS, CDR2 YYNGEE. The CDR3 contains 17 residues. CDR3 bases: TGTGCCAGCAGCGTAGCAAAGGGCAGGGGGGGCACCGGGGAGCTGTTTTTT. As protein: CASSVAKGRGGTGELFF.

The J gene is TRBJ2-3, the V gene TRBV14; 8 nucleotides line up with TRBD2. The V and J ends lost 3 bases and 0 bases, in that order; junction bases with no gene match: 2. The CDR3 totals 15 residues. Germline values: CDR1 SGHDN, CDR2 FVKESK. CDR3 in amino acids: CASSQIAGSTDTQYF. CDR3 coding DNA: TGTGCCAGCAGCCAGATAGCGGGGAGCACAGATACGCAGTATTTT.

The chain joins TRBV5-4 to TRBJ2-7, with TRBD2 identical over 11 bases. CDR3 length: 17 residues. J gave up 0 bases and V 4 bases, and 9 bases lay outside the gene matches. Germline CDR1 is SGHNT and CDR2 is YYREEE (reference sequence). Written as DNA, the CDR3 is TGTGCCAGCAGCCGTCCCGGGACTAGCGGTAGCTCCTACGAGCAGTACTTC. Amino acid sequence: CASSRPGTSGSSYEQYF.